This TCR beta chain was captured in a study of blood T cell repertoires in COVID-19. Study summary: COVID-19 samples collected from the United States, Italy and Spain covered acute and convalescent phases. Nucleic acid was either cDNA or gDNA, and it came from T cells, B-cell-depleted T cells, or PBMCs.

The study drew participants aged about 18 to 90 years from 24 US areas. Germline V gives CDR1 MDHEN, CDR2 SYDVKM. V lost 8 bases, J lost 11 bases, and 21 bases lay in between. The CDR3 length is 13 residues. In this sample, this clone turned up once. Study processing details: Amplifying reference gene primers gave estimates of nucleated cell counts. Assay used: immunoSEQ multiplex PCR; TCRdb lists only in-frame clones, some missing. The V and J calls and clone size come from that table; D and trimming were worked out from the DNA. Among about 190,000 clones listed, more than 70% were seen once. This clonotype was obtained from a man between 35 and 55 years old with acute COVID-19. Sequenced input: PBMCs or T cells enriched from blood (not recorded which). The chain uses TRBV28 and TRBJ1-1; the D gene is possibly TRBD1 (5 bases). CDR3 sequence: CASSLRTPENAFF. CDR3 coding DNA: TGTGCCAGCTCCTTGAGGACACCGGAGAACGCTTTCTTT.